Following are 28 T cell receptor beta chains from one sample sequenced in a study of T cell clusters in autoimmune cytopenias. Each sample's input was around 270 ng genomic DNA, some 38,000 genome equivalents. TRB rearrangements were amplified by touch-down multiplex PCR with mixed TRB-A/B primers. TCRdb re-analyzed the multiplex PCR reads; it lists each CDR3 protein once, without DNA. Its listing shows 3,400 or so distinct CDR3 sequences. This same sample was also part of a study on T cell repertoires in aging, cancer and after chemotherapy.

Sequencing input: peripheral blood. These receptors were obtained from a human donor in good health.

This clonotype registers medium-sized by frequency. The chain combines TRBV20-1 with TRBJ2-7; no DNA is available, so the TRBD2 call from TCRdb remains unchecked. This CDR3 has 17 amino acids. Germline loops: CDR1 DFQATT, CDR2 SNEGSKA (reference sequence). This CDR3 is CSARDPSGRGSSYEQYF.

CDR3 region: CASTPRGDWGEQYF. The chain couples TRBV25-1 to TRBJ2-7; TCRdb's D gene call, TRBD1, goes unchecked for lack of DNA. The CDR3 has 14 residues. Per germline, CDR1 MGHDK and CDR2 SYGVNS.

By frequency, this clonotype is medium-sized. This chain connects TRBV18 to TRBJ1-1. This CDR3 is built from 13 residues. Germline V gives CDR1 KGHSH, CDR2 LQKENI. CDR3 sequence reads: CASSPAGNTEAFF. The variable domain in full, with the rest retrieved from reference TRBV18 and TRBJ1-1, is NAGVMQNPRHLVRRRGQEARLRCSPMKGHSHVYWYRQLPEEGLKFMVYLQKENIIDESGMPKERFSAEFPKEGPSILRIQQVVRGDSAAYFCASSPAGNTEAFFGQGTRLTVV.

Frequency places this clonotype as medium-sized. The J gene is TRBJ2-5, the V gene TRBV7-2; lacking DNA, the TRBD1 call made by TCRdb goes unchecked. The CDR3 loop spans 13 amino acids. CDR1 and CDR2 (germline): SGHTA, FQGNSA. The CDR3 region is CASSFYRGETQYF.

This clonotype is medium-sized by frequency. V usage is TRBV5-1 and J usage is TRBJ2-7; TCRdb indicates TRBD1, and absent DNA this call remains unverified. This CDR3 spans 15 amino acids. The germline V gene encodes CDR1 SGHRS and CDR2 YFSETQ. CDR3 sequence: CASSLGAGQSYEQYF.

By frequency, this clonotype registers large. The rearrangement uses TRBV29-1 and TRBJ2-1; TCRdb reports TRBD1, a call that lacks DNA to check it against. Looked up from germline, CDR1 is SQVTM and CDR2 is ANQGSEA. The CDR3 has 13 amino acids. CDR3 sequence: CSVGTGGYNEQFF.

The CDR3 spells CASSIEYRDSPSTDTQYF. The chain has TRBV19 and TRBJ2-3; there is no DNA to check the TCRdb D call of TRBD1. The CDR3 extends over 18 amino acids. Germline V gene lookup returns CDR1 LNHDA and CDR2 SQIVND (reference sequence).

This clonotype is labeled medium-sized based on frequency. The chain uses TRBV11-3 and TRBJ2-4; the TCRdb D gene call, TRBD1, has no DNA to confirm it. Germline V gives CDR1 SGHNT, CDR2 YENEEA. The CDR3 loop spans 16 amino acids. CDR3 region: CASSLGSLLAKNIQYF.

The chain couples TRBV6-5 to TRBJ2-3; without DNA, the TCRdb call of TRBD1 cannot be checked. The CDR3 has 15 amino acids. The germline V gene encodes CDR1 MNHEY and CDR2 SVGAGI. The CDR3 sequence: CASSYSGTGSDTQYF.

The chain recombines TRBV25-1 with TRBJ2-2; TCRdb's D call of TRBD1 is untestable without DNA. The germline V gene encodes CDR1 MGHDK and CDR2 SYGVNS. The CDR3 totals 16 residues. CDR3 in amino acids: CATMNADRGRTGELFF.

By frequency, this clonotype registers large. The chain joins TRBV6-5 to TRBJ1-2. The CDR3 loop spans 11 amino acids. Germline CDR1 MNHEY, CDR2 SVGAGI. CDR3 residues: CASMDWRGYTF.

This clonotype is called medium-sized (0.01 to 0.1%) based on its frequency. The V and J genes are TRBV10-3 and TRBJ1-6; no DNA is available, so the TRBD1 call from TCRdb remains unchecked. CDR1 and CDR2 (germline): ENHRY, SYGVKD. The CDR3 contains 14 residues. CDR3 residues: CAISLDRGSSPLHF.

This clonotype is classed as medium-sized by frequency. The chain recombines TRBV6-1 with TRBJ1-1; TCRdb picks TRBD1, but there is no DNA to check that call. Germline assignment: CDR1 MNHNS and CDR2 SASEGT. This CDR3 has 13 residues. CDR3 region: CASRDRENTEAFF.

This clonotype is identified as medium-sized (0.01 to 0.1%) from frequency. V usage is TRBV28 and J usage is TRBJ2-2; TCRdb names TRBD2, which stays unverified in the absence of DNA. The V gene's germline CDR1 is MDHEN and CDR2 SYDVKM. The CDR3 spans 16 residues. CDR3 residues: CASSFVSGRITGELFF.

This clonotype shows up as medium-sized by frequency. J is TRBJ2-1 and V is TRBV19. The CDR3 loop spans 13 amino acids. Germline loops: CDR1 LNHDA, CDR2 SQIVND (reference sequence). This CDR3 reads CASLHPNLLEQFF.

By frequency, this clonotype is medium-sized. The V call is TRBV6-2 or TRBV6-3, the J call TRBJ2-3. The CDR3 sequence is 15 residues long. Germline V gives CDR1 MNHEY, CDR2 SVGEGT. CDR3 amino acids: CASSYERITTDTQYF.

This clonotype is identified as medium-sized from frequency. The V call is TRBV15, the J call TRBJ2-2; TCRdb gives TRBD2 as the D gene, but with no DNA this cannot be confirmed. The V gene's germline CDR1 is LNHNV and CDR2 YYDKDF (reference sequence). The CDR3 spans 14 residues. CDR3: CATSTVREYGELFF.

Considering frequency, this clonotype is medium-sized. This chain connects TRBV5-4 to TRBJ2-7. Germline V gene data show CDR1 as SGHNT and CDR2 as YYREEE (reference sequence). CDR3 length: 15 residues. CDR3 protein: CASSLGGGRAYEQYF.

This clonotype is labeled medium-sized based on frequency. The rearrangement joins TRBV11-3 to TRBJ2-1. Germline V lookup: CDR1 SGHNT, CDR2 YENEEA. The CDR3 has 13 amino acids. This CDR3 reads CASSLEDWREKFF.

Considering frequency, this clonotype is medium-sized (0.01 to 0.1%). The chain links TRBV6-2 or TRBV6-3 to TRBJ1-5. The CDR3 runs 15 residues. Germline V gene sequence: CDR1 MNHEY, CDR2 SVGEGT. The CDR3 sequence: CASSSWGDGNQPQHF.

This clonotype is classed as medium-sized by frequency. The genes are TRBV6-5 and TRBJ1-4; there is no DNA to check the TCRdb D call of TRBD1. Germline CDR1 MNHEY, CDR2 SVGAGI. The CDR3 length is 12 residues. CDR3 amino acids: CASSEPDRALFF.

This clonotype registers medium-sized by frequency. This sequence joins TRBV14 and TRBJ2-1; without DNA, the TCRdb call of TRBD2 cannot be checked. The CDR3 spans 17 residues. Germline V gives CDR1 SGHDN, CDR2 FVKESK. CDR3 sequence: CASSQEPGLAGGAEQFF.

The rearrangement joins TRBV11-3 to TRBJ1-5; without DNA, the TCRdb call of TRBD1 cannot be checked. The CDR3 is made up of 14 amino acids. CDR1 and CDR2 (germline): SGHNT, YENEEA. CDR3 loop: CASSTHGGNQPQHF.

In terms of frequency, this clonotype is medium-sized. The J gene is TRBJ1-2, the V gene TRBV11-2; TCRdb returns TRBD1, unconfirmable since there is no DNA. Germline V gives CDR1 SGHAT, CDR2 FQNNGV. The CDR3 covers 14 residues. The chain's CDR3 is CASTPREANYGYTF.

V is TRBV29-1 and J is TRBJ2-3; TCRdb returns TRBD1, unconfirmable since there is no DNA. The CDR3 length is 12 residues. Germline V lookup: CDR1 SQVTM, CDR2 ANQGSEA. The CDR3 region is CSFGQFTDTQYF.

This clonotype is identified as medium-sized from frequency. Here the CDR3 reads CASSFSSYEQYF. This rearrangement joins TRBV6-2 or TRBV6-3 to TRBJ2-7. Germline CDR1 and CDR2: MNHEY and SVGEGT. This CDR3 contains 12 residues.

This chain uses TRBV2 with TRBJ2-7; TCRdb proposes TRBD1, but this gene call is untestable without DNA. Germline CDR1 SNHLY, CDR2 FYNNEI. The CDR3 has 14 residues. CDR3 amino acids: CASIGQKPLYEQYF.

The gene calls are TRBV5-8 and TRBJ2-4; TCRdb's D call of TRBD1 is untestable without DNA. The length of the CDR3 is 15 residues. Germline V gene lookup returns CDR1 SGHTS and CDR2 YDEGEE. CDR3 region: CASSPGQSLKNIQYF.